The 30 T cell receptor beta chains below were found in one sample sequenced in a study of T cell responses to AZD1222 COVID-19 vaccine (dated by TCRdb to the early 2020s). The library was prepared using the immunoSEQ multiplex PCR assay. The table was pulled from immuneACCESS by TCRdb, which kept in-frame rearrangements only. Such tables lose some clones; where checked, under half of the loss comes from unresolved V genes, and the rest has no known cause. In all, the sample holds some 140,000 clones, and more than 90% of those were seen once. The ten largest clones take up 18% of the sample. The time point tag for this specimen amounts to: baseline before first vaccination. This sample comprised peripheral blood, obtained on day 0 of AZD1222 vaccination. These receptors were collected from an adult in good health.

The gene calls are TRBV11-3 and TRBJ2-5; 7 bases map to TRBD1. V shed 1 base and J 1 base; nucleotides not matched to a gene: 12. Per germline, CDR1 SGHNT and CDR2 YENEEA. This CDR3 comprises 18 residues. This chain's CDR3 is CASSLGRQGSESQETQYF. CDR3 DNA sequence: TGTGCCAGCAGCTTAGGAAGACAGGGTTCGGAGTCCCAAGAGACCCAGTACTTC.

This chain joins TRBV15 and TRBJ2-4; 9 bases match TRBD2. V shed 2 bases and J 1 base; nucleotides not matched to a gene: 15. The CDR3 extends over 20 amino acids. Germline values: CDR1 LNHNV, CDR2 YYDKDF (reference sequence). CDR3: CATSRSRLAAIVVAKNIQYF. CDR3 DNA: TGTGCCACCAGCAGATCTCGACTAGCGGCCATAGTTGTGGCCAAAAACATTCAGTACTTC.

The chain is built from TRBV7-2 and TRBJ1-6, with no clear D. The germline V gene encodes CDR1 SGHTA and CDR2 FQGNSA. Trimming left V 6 bases short and J 9 bases short, with 18 bases between. The CDR3 extends over 15 amino acids. Written as DNA, the CDR3 is TGTGCCAGCAGTCAGAGCCCCGGCATGAGTTCACCCCTCCACTTT. The encoded protein is CASSQSPGMSSPLHF.

V usage is TRBV6-5 and J usage is TRBJ1-1, with D hard to call. CDR3 length: 14 residues. Germline V gives CDR1 MNHEY, CDR2 SVGAGI. Between the trimmed V and J ends, which lost 6 bases and 1 base, there was a span of 12 bases. The CDR3 here is CASSPGITNTEAFF. DNA of the CDR3: TGTGCCAGCAGCCCGGGGATTACGAACACTGAAGCTTTCTTT.

This clone was seen a single time. This chain joins TRBV12-5 and TRBJ2-1, with D perhaps TRBD2 (6 bases). The CDR3 is 12 residues long. The germline V gene encodes CDR1 LGHNT and CDR2 FRNRAP. Between the trimmed V and J ends, which lost 6 bases and 6 bases, there was a span of 9 bases. The CDR3 nucleotides are TGTGCTAGTGGCCAGGGAGGCAATGAGCAGTTCTTC. Translated, it gives CASGQGGNEQFF. The full variable domain, in which reference TRBV12-5 and TRBJ2-1 provide the parts outside the CDR3, is DARVTQTPRHKVTEMGQEVTMRCQPILGHNTVFWYRQTMMQGLELLAYFRNRAPLDDSGMPKDRFSAEMPDATLATLKIQPSEPRDSAVYFCASGQGGNEQFFGPGTRLTVL.

The rearrangement links TRBV27 to TRBJ1-1; D not resolved. Trimming took 8 bases from V and 3 from J, leaving 16 bases between them. The CDR3 consists of 14 residues. The germline V gene encodes CDR1 MNHEY and CDR2 SMNVEV (reference sequence). The CDR3 DNA reads as TGTGCCAGCTCCCTGGGCGGCGCTTACACTGAAGCTTTCTTT. Its translation is CASSLGGAYTEAFF.

This clone was observed once. The genes are TRBV3-1 (or the pseudogene TRBV3-2) and TRBJ2-7; tentative D call: TRBD1 (6 bases). The CDR3 covers 14 residues. CDR1 is LGHDT and CDR2 is YNNKEL in the germline V gene (reference sequence). Deletions cut 1 base from V and 6 bases from J, with 13 bases between. CDR3 nucleotide sequence: TGTGCCAGCAGCCAAGTGAACAGGGTTGGCGAGCAGTACTTC. Its protein product is CASSQVNRVGEQYF.

The CDR3 sequence is CAWSALSGPSAGGEAFF. CDR3 bases: TGTGCCTGGAGTGCCCTGTCCGGACCTTCGGCAGGGGGTGAAGCTTTCTTT. The rearrangement joins TRBV30 to TRBJ1-1; 7 nucleotides align to TRBD1. Germline V gives CDR1 GTSNPN, CDR2 SVGIG (reference sequence). The CDR3 is made up of 17 amino acids. Germline trimming cut 1 base from V and 7 bases from J; bases unmatched to any gene: 18.

The chain is built from TRBV7-2 and TRBJ2-1; maybe TRBD2 (5 bases). This CDR3 comprises 15 residues. CDR1 and CDR2 (germline): SGHTA, FQGNSA. V was cut by 1 base and J by 4 bases, with 11 bases left in between. The CDR3 DNA is TGTGCCAGCAGCTTAGGGGCGGGCAAATACAATGAGCAGTTCTTC. Amino acids: CASSLGAGKYNEQFF. The full variable domain, its missing parts supplied by reference TRBV7-2 and TRBJ2-1, is GAGVSQSPSNKVTEKGKDVELRCDPISGHTALYWYRQSLGQGLEFLIYFQGNSAPDKSGLPSDRFSAERTGGSVSTLTIQRTQQEDSAVYLCASSLGAGKYNEQFFGPGTRLTVL.

V and J are TRBV7-3 and TRBJ1-1; D is unclear. From germline, CDR1 is SGHTA and CDR2 FQGTGA. Trimming cost V 4 bases and J 1 base, with 13 bases left between them. This CDR3 has 15 residues. Here the CDR3 reads CASSSSPTANTEAFF. The CDR3 region has the DNA TGTGCCAGCAGCTCCTCCCCCACAGCGAACACTGAAGCTTTCTTT.

This clone was observed a handful of times. V gene TRBV5-1 combines with J gene TRBJ2-1; 8 bases align to TRBD2. This CDR3 contains 15 residues. Unmatched junction bases numbered 7, after V lost 0 bases and J lost 8 bases. Looked up from germline, CDR1 is SGHRS and CDR2 is YFSETQ. The CDR3 DNA reads as TGCGCCAGCAGCTTGGGAGCGGGAGCAGGAGATGAGCAGTTCTTC. Amino acid sequence: CASSLGAGAGDEQFF.

The DNA for the CDR3 is TGTGCCAGCAGCCCTTGGCTCGCTGGAAACACCATATATTTT. Translated: CASSPWLAGNTIYF. V gene TRBV9 combines with J gene TRBJ1-3; the D is unclear. The length of the CDR3 is 14 residues. The germline gives CDR1 SGDLS, CDR2 YYNGEE. V was shortened by 4 bases and J by 2 bases, with 10 bases between the two germline ends.

The genes are TRBV10-2 and TRBJ2-7; either TRBD1 or TRBD2 may fit D (5 bases each). CDR1 is WSHSY, CDR2 SAAADI, per germline. CDR3 length: 13 amino acids. Deletions cut 7 bases from V and 2 bases from J, with 12 bases between. The CDR3 region has the DNA TGCGCCAGCACCCCGGGGCCTCCCTACGAGCAGTACTTC. This encodes CASTPGPPYEQYF.

The chain carries TRBV4-3 and TRBJ1-1; TRBD1 is a possible D gene (5 bases). Looked up from germline, CDR1 is LGHNA and CDR2 is YSLEER. Trimming left V 3 bases short and J 0 bases short, with 8 bases between. The CDR3 has 14 residues. The CDR3, as DNA: TGCGCCAGCAGCCAGACAGTTTTGAACACTGAAGCTTTCTTT. Translated, it gives CASSQTVLNTEAFF.

This chain links TRBV30 with TRBJ1-2; D is ambiguous. This CDR3 comprises 12 residues. V lost 4 bases, J lost 7 bases, and 13 bases lay in between. In germline, CDR1 is GTSNPN, CDR2 SVGIG (reference sequence). In DNA, the CDR3 is TGTGCCTGGACTCCGGGTCTGAGTGGCTACACCTTC. Its translation: CAWTPGLSGYTF.

This chain connects TRBV6-2 or TRBV6-3 to TRBJ1-6; no clear D gene. The germline V and J ends were trimmed by 5 bases and 9 bases, with 11 bases remaining between them. Per germline, CDR1 MNHEY and CDR2 SVGEGT. This CDR3 is built from 13 residues. The CDR3 is CASSASVGSPLHF. The CDR3 DNA follows: TGTGCCAGCAGTGCCTCGGTCGGTTCACCCCTCCACTTT.

The V and J genes are TRBV19 and TRBJ2-6, with 11 bases matching TRBD1. This CDR3 contains 18 residues. CDR1 and CDR2 from the germline V gene are LNHDA and SQIVND (reference sequence). J lost 0 bases, V lost 7 bases, and 8 bases had no gene match. The CDR3 region is CASTPRDRGVSGANVLTF. CDR3 DNA sequence: TGTGCCAGTACCCCCCGGGACAGGGGGGTCTCTGGGGCCAACGTCCTGACTTTC.

V is TRBV3-1 (or the pseudogene TRBV3-2) and J is TRBJ1-2, with TRBD1 matching 10 bases. With 4 bases clipped from V and 6 bases from J, the junction kept 20 bases outside the gene matches. The length of the CDR3 is 19 residues. Germline V lookup: CDR1 LGHDT, CDR2 YNNKEL (reference sequence). CDR3 DNA: TGTGCCAGCAGCCCGCGCCTGGGGGGTGCCGGGACAGGGGTTAATGGCTACACCTTC. Translating it yields CASSPRLGGAGTGVNGYTF.

The chain uses TRBV5-1 and TRBJ1-3, with D unclear. Germline-derived CDR1 and CDR2 are SGHRS and YFSETQ. The CDR3 has 14 residues. The V end lost 4 bases, the J end lost 0 bases, and 8 bases lay between the germline ends. CDR3 DNA: TGCGCCAGCAGCGCCACTAGCTCTGGAAACACCATATATTTT. Residues: CASSATSSGNTIYF.

The V and J genes are TRBV28 and TRBJ2-3; D gene ambiguous. V was pared by 6 bases and J by 4 bases, with 14 bases between. This CDR3 has 14 residues. CDR1 is MDHEN and CDR2 is SYDVKM in the germline V gene. CDR3 region: CASSPSGFADTQYF. The CDR3 DNA reads TGTGCCAGCAGCCCGAGTGGTTTTGCAGATACGCAGTATTTT.

The chain joins TRBV28 to TRBJ1-1, with D uncertain. Looked up from germline, CDR1 is MDHEN and CDR2 is SYDVKM. This CDR3 has 12 residues. V gave up 6 bases and J gave up 5 bases, with 10 bases separating them. The CDR3 DNA follows: TGTGCCAGCAGAGTCCAAAGGACTGAAGCTTTCTTT. Residues: CASRVQRTEAFF.

The chain has TRBV9 and TRBJ2-7, with 7 bases fitting TRBD2. J lost 2 bases, V lost 2 bases, and 7 bases had no gene match. Germline values: CDR1 SGDLS, CDR2 YYNGEE. This CDR3 is 15 amino acids long. The CDR3 DNA reads as TGTGCCAGCAGCGTGGGCGGGAGTGGTCCCTACGAGCAGTACTTC. Protein: CASSVGGSGPYEQYF. Using reference TRBV9 and TRBJ2-7 for the parts outside the CDR3, the full variable domain is DSGVTQTPKHLITATGQRVTLRCSPRSGDLSVYWYQQSLDQGLQFLIQYYNGEERAKGNILERFSAQQFPDLHSELNLSSLELGDSALYFCASSVGGSGPYEQYFGPGTRLTVT.

The chain joins TRBV13 to TRBJ2-7, with 8 positions matching TRBD1. The V and J ends lost 4 bases and 4 bases, in that order; junction bases with no gene match: 9. Germline V gene data show CDR1 as PRHDT and CDR2 as FYEKMQ (reference sequence). The CDR3 consists of 15 residues. The CDR3 DNA sequence: TGTGCCAGCAGCTCCGGTGGAGACAGGGGTTACGAGCAGTACTTC. It codes for CASSSGGDRGYEQYF.

The chain couples TRBV11-2 to TRBJ2-7, with 11 bases fitting TRBD2. Germline-derived CDR1 and CDR2 are SGHAT and FQNNGV. There are 15 residues in the CDR3. V was pared by 5 bases and J by 4 bases, with 7 bases of the junction left unmatched. CDR3 in DNA: TGTGCCAGCAGCCCCCGACTAGCGGGGCCTTACGAGCAGTACTTC. Residues: CASSPRLAGPYEQYF.

The chain recombines TRBV5-6 with TRBJ1-3, with no clear D. Per germline, CDR1 SGHDT and CDR2 YYEEEE. The V and J ends lost 3 bases and 2 bases respectively, with 9 bases between them. This CDR3 region has 14 residues. CDR3 loop: CASSSTRAGNTIYF. CDR3 DNA sequence: TGTGCCAGCAGCTCTACGAGGGCTGGAAACACCATATATTTT.

V gene TRBV19 combines with J gene TRBJ1-3; TRBD1 aligns across 10 bases. The CDR3 totals 17 residues. Per the germline V gene, CDR1 is LNHDA and CDR2 is SQIVND (reference sequence). V lost 3 bases to trimming and J lost 0 bases; unmatched junction nucleotides: 5. Here the CDR3 reads CASSIPRQGASGNTIYF. Here the CDR3 DNA reads TGTGCCAGTAGTATCCCAAGACAGGGGGCCTCTGGAAACACCATATATTTT.

The chain is built from TRBV5-6 and TRBJ2-7, with D unclear. Between the trimmed V and J ends, which lost 3 bases and 2 bases, there was a span of 6 bases. Germline loops: CDR1 SGHDT, CDR2 YYEEEE. The CDR3 is made up of 12 amino acids. The chain's CDR3 is CASSWGTYEQYF. The CDR3 DNA is TGTGCCAGCAGCTGGGGAACCTACGAGCAGTACTTC.

This sequence joins TRBV24-1 and TRBJ2-6; D might be TRBD1 or TRBD2, each matching 5 bases. V lost 5 bases and J lost 1, with 11 bases in between. This CDR3 contains 16 residues. Germline loops: CDR1 KGHDR, CDR2 SFDVKD. The CDR3 region has the DNA TGTGCCACCAGTGGAGGGGTACGGTCTGGGGCCAACGTCCTGACTTTC. It encodes CATSGGVRSGANVLTF.

This clone was seen a single time. This chain uses TRBV7-9 with TRBJ1-3; the match to TRBD1 covers 7 bases. This CDR3 comprises 15 residues. The trim removed 1 base at V and 2 bases at J, leaving 2 bases unmatched. CDR1 is SEHNR and CDR2 is FQNEAQ in the germline V gene (reference sequence). CDR3 loop: CASSLGRGPGNTIYF. CDR3 bases: TGTGCCAGCAGCTTAGGGAGGGGGCCTGGAAACACCATATATTTT.

This clone has only one observation. The chain recombines TRBV7-2 with TRBJ2-5; TRBD2 aligns across 7 bases. The CDR3 contains 14 residues. The V and J ends lost 0 bases and 6 bases, in that order; junction bases with no gene match: 4. Germline CDR1 SGHTA, CDR2 FQGNSA. CDR3 DNA: TGTGCCAGCAGCTTAGCGCTAGCGGCGAAGACCCAGTACTTC. Encoded protein: CASSLALAAKTQYF.